Below are 26 T cell receptor beta chains sequenced from a single sample in a study of post-analysis software for immune sequencing data. Study observations and caveats: Four to six TRBV segments were more frequent in patients than controls; TRBV5-6, TRBV5-1 and TRBV20-1 belonged to this group.

Every TCR beta cDNA library bore unique molecular identifiers. Each CDR3 protein is one row after TCRdb ran MiXCR on the PCR reads. The data contain around 400,000 distinct CDR3 sequences, less than 40% of them seen just once; the ten biggest clones take up 6.5% to 8%. These receptors are not linked to any known antigen. The specimen sequenced was blood. The receptors stem from a girl aged 2 to 10 with multiple sclerosis.

This clonotype has more than one count but fewer than ten. The chain carries TRBV6-2 or TRBV6-3 and TRBJ2-7, with unresolved D. CDR3 length equals 12 residues. Trimming took off 4 bases at V and 3 bases at J, with 7 bases between the two ends. Per germline, CDR1 MNHEY and CDR2 SVGEGT. In nucleotides, the CDR3 is TGTGCCAGCAGTTCGAATAGCTACGAGCAGTACTTC. Encoded protein: CASSSNSYEQYF.

The genes are TRBV7-2 and TRBJ2-3, with D possibly matching TRBD1 (8 bases). The germline CDR1 and CDR2 sequences are SGHTA and FQGNSA. The CDR3 is 16 residues long. Trimming stripped 5 bases from V and 3 bases from J, with 18 bases between. The CDR3 is CASSHPHRGGTDTQYF. The CDR3 coding sequence is TGTGCCAGCAGCCACCCCCACAGGGGGGGGACAGATACGCAGTATTTT. The whole variable domain, remainder taken from reference TRBV7-2 and TRBJ2-3, is GAGVSQSPSNKVTEKGKDVELRCDPISGHTALYWYRQSLGQGLEFLIYFQGNSAPDKSGLPSDRFSAERTGGSVSTLTIQRTQQEDSAVYLCASSHPHRGGTDTQYFGPGTRLTVL.

As regards this clonotype: An end of the junction differs from the germline gene, which may be a read error. The chain combines TRBV3-1 with TRBJ1-2; D not certain. Germline V gene sequence: CDR1 LGHDT, CDR2 YNNKEL (reference sequence). The length of the CDR3 is 13 residues. CDR3 nucleotide sequence: TGTGCCAGCAGCCTTATAGGATTCTATGGCCACACCTTC. Protein product: CASSLIGFYGHTF.

V usage is TRBV6-2 or TRBV6-3 and J usage is TRBJ2-5; D unresolved. The CDR3 is made up of 11 amino acids. The germline V gene encodes CDR1 MNHEY and CDR2 SVGEGT. Trimming pared 7 bases from V and 5 bases from J, leaving 8 bases between. CDR3 nucleotides: TGTGCCAGCACCTTTAGGGAGACCCAGTACTTC. It yields the protein CASTFRETQYF.

Comment on this clonotype: Germline is not matched at one junction end, which may reflect a read error. The chain links TRBV7-2 to TRBJ2-1; 11 nucleotides align to TRBD2. In germline, CDR1 is SGHTA, CDR2 FQGNSA. This CDR3 is built from 15 residues. Here the CDR3 DNA reads TGTGCCAGCAGCTTGAGACTAGCGGGGTACAATGAGCAGGTCTTC. This gives the protein CASSLRLAGYNEQVF.

This chain uses TRBV6-1 with TRBJ2-3; 12 bases line up with TRBD2. V shed 5 bases and J 4 bases; nucleotides not matched to a gene: 4. This CDR3 contains 15 residues. Germline assignment: CDR1 MNHNS and CDR2 SASEGT. CDR3 sequence: CASSPTSGGSDTQYF. CDR3 in DNA: TGTGCCAGCAGTCCGACTAGCGGGGGTTCAGATACGCAGTATTTT.

The chain carries TRBV3-1 and TRBJ2-5; perhaps TRBD2 as D (5 bases). Between the trimmed V and J ends, which lost 0 bases and 5 bases, there was a span of 13 bases. CDR1 is LGHDT and CDR2 is YNNKEL in the germline V gene (reference sequence). The CDR3 length is 15 residues. As DNA, the CDR3 is TGTGCCAGCAGCCAAGATCTTTTAGGCGGGGAGACCCAGTACTTC. Protein product: CASSQDLLGGETQYF.

This clonotype has only a few counts. The junction does not match germline at one end; this may be a read error. The J gene is TRBJ2-1, the V gene TRBV6-2 or TRBV6-3; 12 bases agree with TRBD2. CDR3 size: 20 residues. CDR1 is MNHEY, CDR2 SVGEGT, per germline. CDR3 bases: TGTGCTAGCAGTTTCACTAGCGGGAGGCCTGGGGCGGGGACCTACAATGAGCAGTTCTTC. Its translation: CASSFTSGRPGAGTYNEQFF.

The chain employs TRBV6-1 and TRBJ2-5; the match to TRBD2 covers 9 bases. This CDR3 spans 18 amino acids. Germline values: CDR1 MNHNS, CDR2 SASEGT. With V trimmed by 2 bases and J by 3 bases, 13 bases remained unmatched. Here the CDR3 DNA reads TGTGCCAGCAGTGAATGGGAGCTAGCGGGGCAAGCTGAAGAGACCCAGTACTTC. Encoded protein: CASSEWELAGQAEETQYF.

This chain uses TRBV28 with TRBJ2-5, with D perhaps given as TRBD1 or TRBD2 (6 bases each). CDR1 is MDHEN and CDR2 is SYDVKM in the germline V gene. V was trimmed by 5 bases and J by 11 bases, leaving 24 bases between them. The CDR3 is 15 residues long. CDR3: CASSLRGLPYNEQYF. The CDR3 DNA reads TGTGCCAGCAGTCTCCGGGGGCTTCCCTACAATGAGCAGTACTTC. The variable domain in full, completed from reference TRBV28 and TRBJ2-5, reads DVKVTQSSRYLVKRTGEKVFLECVQDMDHENMFWYRQDPGLGLRLIYFSYDVKMKEKGDIPEGYSVSREKKERFSLILESASTNQTSMYLCASSLRGLPYNEQYFGPGTRLLVL.

This clonotype was seen only once. Just one base apart from a much larger clone, this may be a read error. The J gene is TRBJ2-1, the V gene TRBV5-1; perhaps TRBD1 as D (7 bases). CDR1 and CDR2 from the germline V gene are SGHRS and YFSETQ. The CDR3 consists of 14 residues. V was cut by 3 bases and J by 7 bases, with 14 bases left in between. The CDR3 DNA sequence: TGCGCCAGCAGCTGGGCCGCAGGGGGGAATGAGCAGTTCTTC. Residues: CASSWAAGGNEQFF. The full variable domain, its missing parts supplied by reference TRBV5-1 and TRBJ2-1, is KAGVTQTPRYLIKTRGQQVTLSCSPISGHRSVSWYQQTPGQGLQFLFEYFSETQRNKGNFPGRFSGRQFSNSRSEMNVSTLELGDSALYLCASSWAAGGNEQFFGPGTRLTVL.

The V call is TRBV13, the J call TRBJ2-1; 13 bases line up with TRBD2. With 5 bases clipped from V and 7 bases from J, the junction kept 8 bases outside the gene matches. CDR3 size: 16 residues. CDR1 and CDR2 (germline): PRHDT, FYEKMQ (reference sequence). Here the CDR3 reads CASSLTSGRALNEQFF. The CDR3 DNA is TGTGCCAGCAGCCTCACTAGCGGGAGGGCCTTGAATGAGCAGTTCTTC.

The rearrangement links TRBV6-2 or TRBV6-3 to TRBJ2-1; 11 bases match TRBD2. Matching the DNA end better, TRBJ2-7 makes the J call doubtful. The CDR3 sequence is 15 residues long. Per the germline V gene, CDR1 is MNHEY and CDR2 is SVGEGT. The CDR3 DNA is TGTGCCAGCAAACCCCGTACTAGCGGGAGATGGGAGCAGTACTTC. Its protein product is CASKPRTSGRWEQYF.

The sample holds a few counts of this clonotype. This chain connects TRBV7-2 to TRBJ2-3; 8 nucleotides align to TRBD2. CDR3 length: 18 amino acids. Germline V lookup: CDR1 SGHTA, CDR2 FQGNSA. The junction had 17 bases not matched to a gene; V was cut back by 3 bases and J by 6 bases. CDR3 sequence reads: CASSFVPPGLALLDTQYF. CDR3 bases: TGTGCCAGCAGCTTTGTCCCCCCCGGACTAGCACTTCTGGATACGCAGTATTTT.

The gene calls are TRBV29-1 and TRBJ2-5; D gene uncertain. Germline CDR1 is SQVTM and CDR2 is ANQGSEA. The CDR3 is made up of 12 amino acids. V was cut by 4 bases and J by 4 bases, with 10 bases left in between. As DNA, the CDR3 is TGCAGCGTTGTAGGGTGGGGAGAGACCCAGTACTTC. This encodes CSVVGWGETQYF.

The rearrangement joins TRBV18 to TRBJ1-1; 9 bases align to TRBD1. After removal of 2 bases from V and 2 bases from J, the junction contained 6 bases not matched to a gene. CDR3 length: 16 residues. Germline V lookup: CDR1 KGHSH, CDR2 LQKENI. In DNA, the CDR3 is TGTGCCAGCTCACCAATCGACAGGGGGATAAACACTGAAGCTTTCTTT. Its protein product is CASSPIDRGINTEAFF.

This clonotype has more than one count but fewer than ten. The chain uses TRBV6-1 and TRBJ2-6; D is possibly TRBD1 (6 bases). CDR1 and CDR2 from the germline V gene are MNHNS and SASEGT. V lost 6 bases, J lost 0 bases, and 15 bases lay in between. This CDR3 has 17 residues. The CDR3 region is CASRKQGLYSGANVLTF. The CDR3 region has the DNA TGTGCCAGCAGAAAACAGGGCTTATACTCTGGGGCCAACGTCCTGACTTTC.

This chain uses TRBV6-5 with TRBJ2-5, with D unresolved. This CDR3 has 13 residues. Germline CDR1 reads MNHEY; CDR2 reads SVGAGI. Trimming stripped 5 bases from V and 2 bases from J, with 9 bases between. The CDR3 DNA sequence: TGTGCCAGCAGTGCACAGTTGCAAGAGACCCAGTACTTC. Residues: CASSAQLQETQYF.

In DNA form, the CDR3 reads TGCAGTGCTCACCCGACTAGCGGGAGAACTGATACGCAGTATTTT. It encodes CSAHPTSGRTDTQYF. The chain has TRBV20-1 and TRBJ2-3; TRBD2 matches at 12 bases. The length of the CDR3 is 15 residues. V dropped 5 bases and J dropped 6; count of bases not matched to a gene: 9. Germline V gene lookup returns CDR1 DFQATT and CDR2 SNEGSKA (reference sequence).

V and J are TRBV29-1 and TRBJ1-1; perhaps TRBD1 as D (5 bases). The CDR3 runs to 15 residues. From germline, CDR1 is SQVTM and CDR2 ANQGSEA. Trimming stripped 0 bases from V and 5 bases from J, with 16 bases between. CDR3 sequence: CSVEERGLRRTEAFF. The CDR3 nucleotides read TGCAGCGTTGAAGAACGGGGACTAAGGAGGACTGAAGCTTTCTTT.

The genes are TRBV5-1 and TRBJ2-7; TRBD1 matches at 7 bases. The CDR3 is 14 residues long. Germline CDR1 is SGHRS and CDR2 is YFSETQ. V lost 6 bases and J lost 5; bases outside the gene matches: 11. CDR3 loop: CASKSNPGQNEQYF. Written as DNA, the CDR3 is TGCGCCAGCAAATCCAACCCGGGACAGAACGAGCAGTACTTC.

This rearrangement joins TRBV4-1 to TRBJ2-5; no firm D call. The DNA matches TRBJ2-7 better at its end, which makes the J call doubtful. Germline V CDR1 and CDR2: MGHRA, YSYEKL. CDR3 length: 12 residues. The CDR3 reads CASSDLLNEQYF. The DNA for the CDR3 is TGCGCCAGCAGCGATTTATTAAACGAGCAGTACTTC.

This clonotype occurred a few times. The rearrangement links TRBV7-8 to TRBJ2-5, with D possibly matching TRBD2 (5 bases). This CDR3 comprises 14 residues. In germline, CDR1 is SGHVS, CDR2 FQNEAQ. Between the trimmed V and J ends, which lost 4 bases and 5 bases, there was a span of 14 bases. CDR3 coding DNA: TGTGCCAGCAGCTCCGGTCGGGAACTCGAGACCCAGTACTTC. Translating it yields CASSSGRELETQYF.

This clonotype was recorded a few times. This rearrangement joins TRBV6-2 or TRBV6-3 to TRBJ2-1; 8 bases are shared with TRBD2. Germline assignment: CDR1 MNHEY and CDR2 SVGEGT. V lost 4 bases and J lost 4; bases outside the gene matches: 9. The CDR3 has 16 amino acids. In DNA form, the CDR3 reads TGTGCCAGCAGTTCCACAGGAGCGGGAGATTACAATGAGCAGTTCTTC. As protein: CASSSTGAGDYNEQFF.

This clonotype was picked up a small number of times. The genes are TRBV6-1 and TRBJ2-5; tentative D call: TRBD2 (6 bases). This CDR3 comprises 17 residues. V was shortened by 6 bases and J by 2 bases, with 22 bases between the two germline ends. Germline lookup yields CDR1 MNHNS and CDR2 SASEGT. The chain's CDR3 is CASSARYAGRIQETQYF. DNA for the CDR3: TGTGCCAGCAGCGCCAGGTATGCGGGACGGATACAAGAGACCCAGTACTTC.

In this sample, this clonotype turned up a few times. V and J are TRBV6-1 and TRBJ1-5, with D possibly being TRBD1 (5 bases). Between the trimmed V and J ends, which lost 6 bases and 8 bases, there was a span of 20 bases. Germline V lookup: CDR1 MNHNS, CDR2 SASEGT. This CDR3 is built from 15 residues. CDR3 nucleotides: TGTGCCAGCAGCGAGTTTGACGGGGCCAACGAGCCCCAGCATTTT. Amino acid sequence: CASSEFDGANEPQHF.